Described below is a single TCR beta chain sequence and its context. Its antigen is unidentified. Stated time point: pre-treatment baseline. The record originates from a study of blood T cell dynamics during melanoma immunotherapy. Study-level information: Metastatic melanoma patients received first-line pembrolizumab or nivolumab plus ipilimumab.

Study outcomes and limitations: The study could not tell melanoma-specific clones from general immune activation.

Clones were sequenced by immunoSEQ multiplex PCR, and TCRdb holds only the in-frame ones, with some missing. The sample shows about 9,600 clones, approximately 90% of them seen only once. This receptor was taken from a human donor with melanoma. The specimen was blood, collected from a patient treated with checkpoint blockade.

The CDR3 region is CASSIKGLAGASGNYEQYF. The CDR3, as DNA: TGTGCCAGTAGTATCAAGGGGCTAGCGGGAGCCTCGGGGAACTACGAGCAGTACTTC. V usage is TRBV19 and J usage is TRBJ2-7; 10 bases are shared with TRBD2. J lost 3 bases, V lost 3 bases, and 17 bases had no gene match. This CDR3 is built from 19 residues. Germline V gives CDR1 LNHDA, CDR2 SQIVND (reference sequence).